The entry below describes one T cell receptor beta chain. Its antigen is unknown. This entry is derived from a study of T cell responses to AZD1222 COVID-19 vaccine. Profiled with immunoSEQ multiplex PCR; TCRdb holds only in-frame clones, not every one. There are over 85,000 clones in the sample; roughly 80% occur only once, and approximately 15% lies in the top ten. The germline V gene has CDR1 SGHAT and CDR2 FQNNGV. The CDR3 extends over 15 amino acids. Trimming removed 4 bases at V and 2 bases at J, with 14 bases between. General observations from the study: Across the whole spike, CD4 TCRs peaked at regions 160-218 and 743-854. Close to half of spike-specific TCRs reportedly recognize unmutated variant regions.

This clonotype originated in an adult who received the AZD1222 COVID-19 vaccine. The chain links TRBV11-2 to TRBJ1-1; D is possibly TRBD1 (6 bases). The starting material was peripheral blood, obtained 28 days after the second AZD1222 dose. The CDR3 DNA follows: TGTGCCAGCAGCTCCGGAACAGGGTTAAACACTGAAGCTTTCTTT. This translates into CASSSGTGLNTEAFF.